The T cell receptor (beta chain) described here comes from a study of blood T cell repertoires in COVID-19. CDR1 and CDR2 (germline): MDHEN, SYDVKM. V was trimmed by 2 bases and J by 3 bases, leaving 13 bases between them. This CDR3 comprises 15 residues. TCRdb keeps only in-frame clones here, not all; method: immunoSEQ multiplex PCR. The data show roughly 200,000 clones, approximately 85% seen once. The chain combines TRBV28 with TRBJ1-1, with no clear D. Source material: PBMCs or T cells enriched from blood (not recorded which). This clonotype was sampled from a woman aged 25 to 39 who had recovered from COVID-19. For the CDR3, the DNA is TGTGCCAGCAGTTTAAATCGGTTATCCTACACTGAAGCTTTCTTT. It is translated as CASSLNRLSYTEAFF.